This T cell receptor beta chain derives from a study of cytomegalovirus exposure and HLA in healthy donors. Findings of the study overall: The study reported that TCR beta sequences accurately predicted HLA-A and HLA-B alleles in most subjects. TCR beta chains associated with HLA were, in a later analysis, more clonally expanded than equally common others.

Worth noting for this clone: Antigen unknown.

Trimming at V came to 6 bases and at J to 1 base, leaving 11 bases not matched to a gene. The CDR3 extends over 17 amino acids. Germline assignment: CDR1 MNHEY and CDR2 SMNVEV (reference sequence). 13 Jbeta primers and 60 Vbeta primers were used for the PCR. TCRdb's copy holds only in-frame clones and misses some; the assay was immunoSEQ multiplex PCR. The table records 190,000 or so clones, about 85% of them present only once. The chain couples TRBV27 to TRBJ2-1; TRBD1 matches 8 bases. The sample was PBMCs. The receptor was isolated from a woman aged 50 to 60 in good health and CMV-seropositive. CDR3 DNA: TGTGCCAGCAGGAAACAGCAGGGGGCTTTTTCCTACAATGAGCAGTTCTTC. Translated, it gives CASRKQQGAFSYNEQFF.